This passage covers 21 T cell receptor beta chains from one sample sequenced in a study of T cells of healthy individuals. TCRdb reprocessed the 5' RACE reads with MiXCR, giving one entry per CDR3 protein. The sample consists of 90,000 to 100,000 distinct CDR3 sequences, about 16% of them appearing once. The receptors were sampled from a human donor in good health.

The chain joins TRBV28 to TRBJ2-1; the match to TRBD2 covers 11 bases. Germline trimming cut 2 bases from V and 5 bases from J; bases unmatched to any gene: 2. There are 15 residues in the CDR3. Germline assignment: CDR1 MDHEN and CDR2 SYDVKM. For the CDR3, the DNA is TGTGCCAGCAGTTTAACTAGCGGGGGTCACAATGAGCAGTTCTTC. Translated, it gives CASSLTSGGHNEQFF.

The chain's CDR3 is CAISEGDRDADTQYF. CDR3 coding DNA: TGTGCCATCAGTGAAGGTGACAGGGACGCAGATACGCAGTATTTT. V gene TRBV10-3 combines with J gene TRBJ2-3; 7 bases align to TRBD1. This CDR3 comprises 15 residues. V lost 3 bases and J lost 4; bases outside the gene matches: 7. The germline V gene has CDR1 ENHRY and CDR2 SYGVKD.

This clonotype occurred many times. V gene TRBV6-2 or TRBV6-3 combines with J gene TRBJ1-5; 9 bases are shared with TRBD1. This CDR3 has 15 amino acids. After removal of 0 bases from V and 9 bases from J, the junction contained 6 bases not matched to a gene. Germline loops: CDR1 MNHEY, CDR2 SVGEGT. The CDR3 here is CASSYSATGGRPQHF. CDR3 nucleotide sequence: TGTGCCAGCAGTTACTCAGCGACAGGGGGTCGGCCCCAGCATTTT.

V is TRBV7-9 and J is TRBJ2-5; possibly TRBD1 for D (6 bases). The CDR3 is made up of 15 amino acids. Trimming stripped 5 bases from V and 2 bases from J, with 15 bases between. Germline V gene data show CDR1 as SEHNR and CDR2 as FQNEAQ (reference sequence). CDR3 residues: CASSRTRGQQETQYF. The CDR3 DNA is TGTGCCAGCAGCCGCACGCGAGGACAGCAAGAGACCCAGTACTTC.

The CDR3 spells CSVTRGRSPEAFF. The CDR3 nucleotides read TGCAGCGTGACGAGGGGGCGTTCCCCTGAAGCTTTCTTT. This chain uses TRBV29-1 with TRBJ1-1; 7 bases fit TRBD1. CDR1 and CDR2 (germline): SQVTM, ANQGSEA. Trimming removed 6 bases from V and 6 bases from J; junction bases left unmatched: 10. The CDR3 extends over 13 amino acids.

This clonotype has only a few counts. This chain connects TRBV30 to TRBJ2-3; D is perhaps TRBD2 (7 bases). V dropped 0 bases and J dropped 4 bases, with 11 bases sitting between them. The CDR3 is 14 residues long. The germline CDR1 and CDR2 sequences are GTSNPN and SVGIG (reference sequence). The DNA of the CDR3 is TGTGCCTGGAGTGTAAGGGGGGGGGCAGATACGCAGTATTTT. The encoded protein is CAWSVRGGADTQYF.

The chain links TRBV11-2 to TRBJ2-1; 8 bases are shared with TRBD2. The CDR3 contains 18 residues. J was trimmed by 0 bases and V by 0 bases; bases with no gene match: 7. Germline CDR1 reads SGHAT; CDR2 reads FQNNGV. The CDR3 DNA sequence: TGTGCCAGCAGCTTAGAACTAGCGGCAGGGAGCTCCTACAATGAGCAGTTCTTC. Translation gives CASSLELAAGSSYNEQFF.

The rearrangement links TRBV14 to TRBJ2-7, with D unresolved. Trimming stripped 1 base from V and 6 bases from J, with 4 bases between. Germline CDR1 and CDR2: SGHDN and FVKESK. This CDR3 has 11 amino acids. Here the CDR3 DNA reads TGTGCCAGCAGCCAAGCCTCCGAGCAGTACTTC. It codes for CASSQASEQYF.

This clonotype was seen many times. The V and J genes are TRBV7-2 and TRBJ2-5; the D gene is possibly TRBD2 (6 bases). Germline lookup yields CDR1 SGHTA and CDR2 FQGNSA. The CDR3 is 16 amino acids. Trimming shortened V by 1 base and J by 2 bases, and 14 bases separated the two germline ends. The CDR3 here is CASSLGGELAQETQYF. The CDR3 nucleotides read TGTGCCAGCAGCTTAGGGGGGGAATTGGCACAAGAGACCCAGTACTTC.

This chain links TRBV4-1 with TRBJ1-1, with unresolved D. CDR1 is MGHRA and CDR2 is YSYEKL in the germline V gene. The CDR3 has 16 residues. Trimming left V 0 bases short and J 1 base short, with 12 bases between. CDR3 sequence: CASSQDRTGKNTEAFF. In DNA form, the CDR3 reads TGCGCCAGCAGCCAAGATAGGACCGGGAAGAACACTGAAGCTTTCTTT.

This clonotype was seen only a few times. The V call is TRBV9, the J call TRBJ2-2; tentatively, D is TRBD1 or TRBD2 (5 bases each). The CDR3 spans 12 residues. Looked up from germline, CDR1 is SGDLS and CDR2 is YYNGEE. V was clipped by 7 bases and J by 7 bases, with 11 bases between them. CDR3 coding DNA: TGTGCCAGCCTGGGACCGATCGGGGAGCTGTTTTTT. Translated, it gives CASLGPIGELFF.

Ten or more counts support this clonotype. The chain recombines TRBV28 with TRBJ2-7; 9 bases are a match to TRBD1. This CDR3 contains 15 residues. CDR1 MDHEN and CDR2 SYDVKM come from the germline V gene. V trimming: 5 bases; J trimming: 2 bases; junction bases outside the gene matches: 7. CDR3 nucleotide sequence: TGTGCCAGCAGTCTAAGGACAGGGGTCGCCTACGAGCAGTACTTC. Amino acids: CASSLRTGVAYEQYF.

This clonotype was picked up one time. The V gene is TRBV20-1, the J gene TRBJ2-7, with 13 bases that match TRBD2. J was trimmed by 3 bases and V by 6 bases; bases with no gene match: 2. This CDR3 is built from 13 residues. The germline gives CDR1 DFQATT, CDR2 SNEGSKA (reference sequence). CDR3 DNA sequence: TGCAGTGCGAGGACTAGCGGGAGCTACGAGCAGTACTTC. Translated, it gives CSARTSGSYEQYF.

The chain recombines TRBV28 with TRBJ2-7; D is undetermined. CDR1 is MDHEN, CDR2 SYDVKM, per germline. The length of the CDR3 is 17 residues. The ends were cut back, 1 base at V and 2 bases at J, with 18 bases in the middle. The CDR3 loop reads CASSLFPPPRTAYEQYF. CDR3 bases: TGTGCCAGCAGTTTATTCCCACCACCTAGGACGGCCTACGAGCAGTACTTC.

This chain links TRBV2 with TRBJ2-1, with 14 bases aligning to TRBD2. This CDR3 is 14 amino acids long. V was clipped by 8 bases and J by 9 bases; unmatched bases: 6. CDR1 and CDR2 (germline): SNHLY, FYNNEI. CDR3 in amino acids: CASHGTSGSFEQFF. The CDR3 nucleotides read TGTGCCAGCCACGGGACTAGCGGGAGTTTTGAGCAGTTCTTC.

This clonotype was observed a few times. V is TRBV12-3 or TRBV12-4 and J is TRBJ2-1; D is undetermined. The CDR3 is made up of 14 amino acids. The V end lost 5 bases, the J end lost 7 bases, and 15 bases lay between the germline ends. The CDR3, as DNA: TGTGCCAGCAGTCCCGACGGATTCAGAAATGAGCAGTTCTTC. This codes for CASSPDGFRNEQFF.

Many counts were recorded for this clonotype. This chain connects TRBV20-1 to TRBJ1-2; D uncertain. The germline V gene has CDR1 DFQATT and CDR2 SNEGSKA (reference sequence). This CDR3 is 12 amino acids long. Trimming cost V 6 bases and J 7 bases, with 15 bases left between them. CDR3 DNA sequence: TGCAGTGCCGAAGTAAGGGCTCTTGGCTACACCTTC. Amino acid sequence: CSAEVRALGYTF.

This clonotype was observed at least ten times. The chain carries TRBV5-4 and TRBJ2-1; D is ambiguous. The germline CDR1 and CDR2 sequences are SGHNT and YYREEE (reference sequence). The V gene lost 2 bases and the J gene lost 5 bases, with 8 bases spanning the gap. This CDR3 has 13 amino acids. CDR3 protein: CASSLQEDNEQFF. Here the CDR3 DNA reads TGTGCCAGCAGCTTACAAGAGGACAATGAGCAGTTCTTC.

This rearrangement joins TRBV7-8 to TRBJ2-5, with TRBD2 matching 11 bases. The V gene's germline CDR1 is SGHVS and CDR2 FQNEAQ. CDR3 length equals 16 residues. V lost 5 bases to trimming and J lost 4 bases; unmatched junction nucleotides: 9. In DNA form, the CDR3 reads TGTGCCAGCAGCCCTCGACTAGCGGGGAATTCAGAGACCCAGTACTTC. Translating gives CASSPRLAGNSETQYF.

This clonotype was counted between two and nine times. The chain has TRBV5-6 and TRBJ2-7, with 7 bases that match TRBD1. Germline-derived CDR1 and CDR2 are SGHDT and YYEEEE. The CDR3 runs 13 residues. Unmatched junction bases numbered 4, after V lost 4 bases and J lost 3 bases. The CDR3 sequence is CASSPQGYYEQYF. The CDR3 coding sequence is TGTGCCAGCAGCCCACAGGGGTACTACGAGCAGTACTTC.

J is TRBJ1-1 and V is TRBV4-1, with TRBD1 matching 7 bases. The CDR3 totals 16 residues. Germline V gives CDR1 MGHRA, CDR2 YSYEKL. After removal of 1 base from V and 1 base from J, the junction contained 6 bases not matched to a gene. CDR3 residues: CASSQGRGGGNTEAFF. DNA for the CDR3: TGCGCCAGCAGCCAAGGAAGAGGGGGCGGGAACACTGAAGCTTTCTTT.